Listed below are T cell receptor beta chains from one sample, sequenced in a study of cytomegalovirus exposure and HLA in healthy donors. Profiling relied on immunoSEQ multiplex PCR, and the TCRdb table lists in-frame clones only, not all of them. The data contain approximately 110,000 clones, about 70% of them singletons. Sequences were obtained from PBMCs. Receptors originate from a man between 45 and 60 years old in good health and CMV-seropositive. Both conserved end residues are trimmed from each CDR3.

V gene	J gene	CDR3 protein
TRBV9	TRBJ2-7	ASSVGPGDAYEQY
TRBV6-5	TRBJ2-7	ASSYGGFYEQY
TRBV5-4	TRBJ2-3	ASSSPRESTDTQY
TRBV5-1	TRBJ2-1	ASSWDGRGGVDSYNEQF
TRBV6-1	TRBJ2-1	ATASPGTQANEQF
TRBV6-5	TRBJ1-3	ASSETPSGNTIY
TRBV19	TRBJ1-1	ATSPGGGGKGTEAF
TRBV2	TRBJ2-1	ASSERRQGLDEQF
TRBV29-1	TRBJ1-1	SVEPGWTSWNTEAF
TRBV10-1	TRBJ2-1	ASSLEQGARYNEQF
TRBV2	TRBJ1-2	ASSETFIGLGGYT
TRBV21-1	TRBJ2-2	ASSKYPGTVNTGELF
TRBV6-6	TRBJ1-2	ASRKQGARGDGYT
TRBV9	TRBJ2-2	ASSVENTANTGELF
TRBV4-2	TRBJ2-1	ASSPGLAGGPVYLEQF
TRBV5-6	TRBJ2-7	ASHTERQGPLRYEQY
TRBV5-1	TRBJ1-1	ASSSVDGGEAF
TRBV5-4	TRBJ1-2	ASSGDSFYGYT
TRBV13	TRBJ1-6	ASSLGAGGFLNSPLH
TRBV7-2	TRBJ2-3	ASSPGLVGDTQY
TRBV30	TRBJ1-5	AWSGPGGNQPQH
TRBV5-1	TRBJ2-2	ASSLRLAGANTGELF
TRBV7-2	TRBJ2-5	ASSSVAGPGETQY
TRBV5-4	TRBJ2-7	ASSSAGSSYEQY
TRBV29-1	TRBJ1-1	SVAKTRGDTEAF
TRBV28	TRBJ2-7	ASSSPLRSRYEQY
TRBV9	TRBJ2-2	ASKGSTGELF
TRBV21-1	TRBJ2-3	ASSKVATGAGDTQY
TRBV29-1	TRBJ2-3	SVEKGASEDTQY